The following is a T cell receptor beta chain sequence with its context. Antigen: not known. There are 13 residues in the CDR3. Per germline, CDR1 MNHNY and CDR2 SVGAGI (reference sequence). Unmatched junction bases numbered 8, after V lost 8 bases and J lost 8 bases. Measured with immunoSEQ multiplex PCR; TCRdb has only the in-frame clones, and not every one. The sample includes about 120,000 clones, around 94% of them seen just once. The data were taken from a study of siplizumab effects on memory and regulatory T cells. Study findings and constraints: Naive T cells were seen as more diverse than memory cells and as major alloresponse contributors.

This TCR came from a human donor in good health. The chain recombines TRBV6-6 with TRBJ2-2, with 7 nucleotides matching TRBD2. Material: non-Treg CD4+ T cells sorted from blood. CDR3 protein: CASRLAGYGELFF. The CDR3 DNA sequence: TGTGCCAGCCGACTAGCTGGATATGGGGAGCTGTTTTTT.